This T cell receptor (beta chain) derives from a study of cytomegalovirus exposure and HLA in healthy donors. This PCR relied on a set of 60 Vbeta primers and 13 Jbeta primers. Assay: immunoSEQ multiplex PCR; the TCRdb copy retains only in-frame clones and omits some. The table lists some 140,000 clones, around 84% of them singletons. General observations from the study: Associated with cytomegalovirus, according to the listing, were around 160 TCR beta chains.

CDR1 and CDR2 (germline): SGHRS, YFSETQ. This CDR3 region has 12 residues. Trimming cost V 0 bases and J 6 bases, with 3 bases left between them. On this clone itself: The antigen is not known.

The source material was PBMCs. The sequence came from a woman aged 40-49 years in good health and CMV-seropositive. This sequence joins TRBV5-1 and TRBJ2-2; D is ambiguous. In DNA form, the CDR3 reads TGCGCCAGCAGCTTGGTCTCCGGGGAGCTGTTTTTT. It translates to CASSLVSGELFF.